The clone carrying this TCR beta chain was counted between two and nine times. Markers CD45RO/CCR7/CD25/CD127/CD95/CD27 served to sort CD4+ naive, central memory, regulatory and stem cell-like memory cells. This record belongs to a study of beta chain features in type 1 diabetes. Sequenced material consisted of expressed TCRB transcripts (all of the isolated RNA was reverse transcribed). Method: immunoSEQ multiplex PCR; TCRdb's copy keeps in-frame clones and lacks some. The table lists about 930,000 clones, 17% of them singletons. After removal of 8 bases from V and 2 bases from J, the junction contained 4 bases not matched to a gene. The CDR3 consists of 13 residues. The germline V gene has CDR1 SGHTA and CDR2 FQGTGA.

This TCR was sampled from a woman aged 18-30 years in good health. What was sequenced was naive CD4+ T cells from blood. The chain links TRBV7-3 to TRBJ1-1, with 8 nucleotides matching TRBD1. The CDR3 loop reads CASRQGSNTEAFF. DNA for the CDR3: TGTGCCAGCCGACAGGGGTCTAACACTGAAGCTTTCTTT.